The 2 T cell receptor beta chains below all came from one sample that was sequenced in a study of tumor-infiltrating lymphocytes in localized non-small cell lung cancer. Sequenced by immunoSEQ multiplex PCR; TCRdb stores in-frame clones only, minus some. The data show about 15,000 clones, around 84% seen once. The sample taken for sequencing was uninvolved lung tissue not adjacent to the tumor. The receptor set was obtained from a human donor with non-small cell lung cancer.

The chain links TRBV11-2 to TRBJ2-2, with 12 bases that match TRBD2. Unmatched junction bases numbered 10, after V lost 3 bases and J lost 5 bases. Germline lookup yields CDR1 SGHAT and CDR2 FQNNGV. The CDR3 runs 18 residues. CDR3 DNA sequence: TGTGCCAGCAGCTTCCCTCGACTAGCGGGAGATCGTACCGGGGAGCTGTTTTTT. It yields the protein CASSFPRLAGDRTGELFF.

V usage is TRBV5-1 and J usage is TRBJ2-3, with D possibly called TRBD1 or TRBD2 (6 bases each). V was pared by 6 bases and J by 3 bases, with 14 bases between. Germline values: CDR1 SGHRS, CDR2 YFSETQ. The CDR3 length is 14 residues. CDR3: CASTLTGGTDTQYF. CDR3 sequence (DNA): TGCGCCAGCACCCTGACAGGAGGGACAGATACGCAGTATTTT.